These 13 T cell receptor beta chains were sequenced from one sample in a study of identical twins (dated by TCRdb to between 2015 and 2016). The library was obtained by 5' RACE. TCRdb names Illumina HiSeq 2000 as the instrument used. TCRdb trimmed public reads at Q25 via fastp, called clones via MiXCR and kept in-frame beta chains. Identical CDR3 protein sequences are pooled into one entry, listed with their most common genes and DNA. The sample table contains 570,000 or so distinct CDR3 sequences; only one count was recorded for roughly 9.9% of them. The ten most abundant clones make up 2.5% to 3.5% of the sample. These sequences were also reported in another study, on yellow fever vaccine responses in identical twins.

Sequencing used PBMCs. All receptors derive from a woman in her late teens or twenties in good health.

This clonotype was seen only a few times. V is TRBV20-1 and J is TRBJ1-5; D gene ambiguous. V was shortened by 2 bases and J by 0 bases, with 8 bases between the two germline ends. Germline CDR1 reads DFQATT; CDR2 reads SNEGSKA (reference sequence). This CDR3 is 14 amino acids long. CDR3 protein: CSARRPLSNQPQHF. In DNA, the CDR3 is TGCAGTGCTAGAAGGCCACTTAGCAATCAGCCCCAGCATTTT.

This clonotype turned up a few times. The V and J genes are TRBV20-1 and TRBJ2-5; D is ambiguous. This CDR3 is 12 amino acids long. V lost 3 bases and J 2 bases, leaving 7 bases between the germline ends. Germline-derived CDR1 and CDR2 are DFQATT and SNEGSKA (reference sequence). The CDR3 region has the DNA TGCAGTGCTAGTCTTAAACAAGAGACCCAGTACTTC. This encodes CSASLKQETQYF.

This clonotype was counted only a few times. This rearrangement joins TRBV7-9 to TRBJ1-1; D is unclear. This CDR3 is built from 13 residues. Germline V CDR1 and CDR2: SEHNR, FQNEAQ (reference sequence). Trimming removed 2 bases at V and 5 bases at J, with 9 bases between. The CDR3 sequence is CASSLREETEAFF. The CDR3 DNA sequence: TGTGCCAGCAGCTTAAGGGAGGAAACTGAAGCTTTCTTT.

This clonotype was observed at least ten times. The gene calls are TRBV12-3 or TRBV12-4 and TRBJ1-4; the D gene is possibly TRBD1 (6 bases). V was cut by 3 bases and J by 5 bases, with 10 bases left in between. This CDR3 spans 14 amino acids. DNA of the CDR3: TGTGCCAGCAGTTTTCGGACAGAGAATGAAAAACTGTTTTTT. Amino acid sequence: CASSFRTENEKLFF.

This clonotype showed up many times. The chain employs TRBV6-2 or TRBV6-3 and TRBJ2-2, with D unresolved. Deletions cut 6 bases from V and 7 bases from J, with 3 bases between. Per the germline V gene, CDR1 is MNHEY and CDR2 is SVGEGT. This CDR3 has 10 residues. The CDR3 region has the DNA TGTGCCAGCAGACACGGGGAGCTGTTTTTT. Its translation is CASRHGELFF.

Many counts were recorded for this clonotype. The chain recombines TRBV5-1 with TRBJ2-5, with TRBD1 as a possible D gene (5 bases). The CDR3 runs to 13 residues. Germline V CDR1 and CDR2: SGHRS, YFSETQ. The V end lost 3 bases, the J end lost 1 base, and 7 bases lay between the germline ends. CDR3: CASSSRVQETQYF. CDR3 DNA sequence: TGCGCCAGCAGCTCCAGGGTCCAAGAGACCCAGTACTTC.

Many counts were recorded for this clonotype. CDR3 protein: CASSPGLAGLSGEQYF. The CDR3 nucleotides are TGTGCCAGCAGTCCCGGACTAGCGGGGCTAAGTGGCGAGCAGTACTTC. The chain is built from TRBV28 and TRBJ2-7; 12 nucleotides agree with TRBD2. Germline CDR1 MDHEN, CDR2 SYDVKM. The CDR3 contains 16 residues. V was pared by 5 bases and J by 6 bases, with 11 bases of the junction left unmatched.

V usage is TRBV11-3 and J usage is TRBJ1-3; TRBD1 matches at 8 bases. The V gene end was trimmed by 4 bases and the J gene end by 5 bases; junction bases not matched to a gene: 10. CDR1 and CDR2 (germline): SGHNT, YENEEA. The CDR3 has 16 amino acids. Here the CDR3 reads CASSYNVGTGRNTIYF. In nucleotides, the CDR3 is TGTGCCAGCAGCTACAACGTAGGGACAGGTAGAAACACCATATATTTT.

The chain carries TRBV11-2 and TRBJ2-7; TRBD1 might be the D (5 bases). This CDR3 spans 14 amino acids. V lost 6 bases and J 5 bases, leaving 17 bases between the germline ends. In germline, CDR1 is SGHAT, CDR2 FQNNGV. The CDR3 region has the DNA TGTGCCAGCAGAAGGGGATTCCGGGTCCACGAGCAGTACTTC. As protein: CASRRGFRVHEQYF. Together with reference TRBV11-2 and TRBJ2-7, the CDR3 gives the full variable domain: EAGVAQSPRYKIIEKRQSVAFWCNPISGHATLYWYQQILGQGPKLLIQFQNNGVVDDSQLPKDRFSAERLKGVDSTLKIQPAKLEDSAVYLCASRRGFRVHEQYFGPGTRLTVT.

J is TRBJ2-3 and V is TRBV4-3; D remains unclear. V lost 0 bases and J lost 4, with 8 bases in between. Germline CDR1 and CDR2: LGHNA and YSLEER. The CDR3 is 14 residues long. The CDR3 DNA follows: TGCGCCAGCAGCCAAGAACCATTACCAGATACGCAGTATTTT. The encoded protein is CASSQEPLPDTQYF.

This clonotype was counted at least ten times. The chain employs TRBV7-9 and TRBJ2-7; D tentatively fits TRBD1 or TRBD2 (5 bases each). V was pared by 10 bases and J by 6 bases, with 22 bases between. The CDR3 runs to 14 residues. Germline V gene sequence: CDR1 SEHNR, CDR2 FQNEAQ (reference sequence). The CDR3 protein is CATKAWDPWLEQYF. The CDR3 DNA is TGTGCCACCAAGGCCTGGGACCCCTGGCTCGAGCAGTACTTC.

The V and J genes are TRBV20-1 and TRBJ2-2; a possible D gene is TRBD2 (6 bases). Germline V gene sequence: CDR1 DFQATT, CDR2 SNEGSKA (reference sequence). The CDR3 runs to 13 residues. Trimming took off 6 bases at V and 0 bases at J, with 8 bases between the two ends. Written as DNA, the CDR3 is TGCAGTGCGGGGGGACCGAACACCGGGGAGCTGTTTTTT. Its translation is CSAGGPNTGELFF.

The V gene is TRBV4-3, the J gene TRBJ2-7; 11 positions agree with TRBD2. CDR1 and CDR2 from the germline V gene are LGHNA and YSLEER. With 2 bases clipped from V and 6 bases from J, the junction kept 6 bases outside the gene matches. The CDR3 loop spans 15 amino acids. CDR3 loop: CASSQYPTSGTEQYF. The CDR3 coding sequence is TGCGCCAGCAGCCAATACCCGACTAGCGGGACCGAGCAGTACTTC.